This T cell receptor beta chain was sequenced for a study of beta chain features in type 1 diabetes. Study observations and caveats: The study found moderately but significantly shorter TCRB CDR3s in all four CD4+ subsets of Type 1 diabetes patients. In cDNA sequencing, cells with high TCR expression could be over-represented.

The V gene end was trimmed by 9 bases and the J gene end by 4 bases; junction bases not matched to a gene: 10. The V gene's germline CDR1 is SGHRS and CDR2 YFSETQ. The CDR3 runs to 13 residues. As concerns this clone: Its antigen is undetermined.

The isolated RNA, all of it, was reverse transcribed, so expressed TCRB transcripts were what got sequenced. The method was immunoSEQ multiplex PCR; TCRdb's version includes in-frame clones alone and lacks a portion of them. The sample lists around 160,000 clones, 48% occurring once. The sequence came from a man in his late teens or twenties in good health. The sample consisted of Tregs from blood. The chain has TRBV5-1 and TRBJ2-7; TRBD2 matches 7 bases. Here the CDR3 reads CATSYGGSYEQYF. For the CDR3, the DNA is TGCGCCACCTCCTACGGGGGGTCTTACGAGCAGTACTTC.